This entry concerns a single T cell receptor beta chain. Its antigen is currently unknown. This sample is drawn from a study of blood T cells in healthy people across ages. Study details: Roughly one uniquely barcoded beta molecule per two T cells was captured. Broader study findings: It was not possible, with unsorted PBMCs, to conclusively compare naive and antigen-experienced cells. The study lacked donor CMV status, which possibly confounded expanded clonotype changes. Relative to aged donors, long-lived donors carried more naive CD4+ cells and displayed higher diversity.

Through a sample-barcoded 5' primer and a J-beta primer mix, a second PCR was run for roughly 6 to 11 cycles. TCRdb fed the 5' RACE reads into MiXCR, producing one record per CDR3 protein. This table holds about 1.8 million distinct CDR3 sequences, roughly 52% found once. This receptor was identified in a woman aged 40 to 50 in good health. The sample consisted of blood.

The CDR3 sequence: CAIRGGSTDTQYF. DNA for the CDR3: TGTGCCATCCGGGGGGGTAGCACAGATACGCAGTATTTT. V gene TRBV10-3 combines with J gene TRBJ2-3, with 8 bases matching TRBD2. Losses at the gene ends were 8 bases for V and 0 bases for J; bases not matched to a gene: 1. Germline loops: CDR1 ENHRY, CDR2 SYGVKD. The CDR3 has 13 residues.